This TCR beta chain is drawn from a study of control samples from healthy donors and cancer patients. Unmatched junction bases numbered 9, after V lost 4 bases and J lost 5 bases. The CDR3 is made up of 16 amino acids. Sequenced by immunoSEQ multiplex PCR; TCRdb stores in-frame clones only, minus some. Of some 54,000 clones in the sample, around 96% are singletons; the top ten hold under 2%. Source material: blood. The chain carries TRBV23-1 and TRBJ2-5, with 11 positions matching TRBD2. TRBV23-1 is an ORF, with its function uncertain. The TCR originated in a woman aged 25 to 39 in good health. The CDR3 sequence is CASSPKLAGVSETQYF. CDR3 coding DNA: TGCGCCAGCAGTCCAAAACTAGCGGGAGTTTCTGAGACCCAGTACTTC.